These T cell receptor beta chains were read from a single sample in a study of blood T cells in healthy people across ages. A single record per CDR3 protein comes from TCRdb applying MiXCR to the 5' RACE reads. Of 700,000 or so distinct CDR3 sequences in the sample, about a fifth were seen once. Input material: blood. The receptors here all came from a man between 65 and 85 years old in good health. Both conserved end residues are part of each CDR3. The order of the fields is V gene, D gene, J gene, clone size, CDR3 protein, CDR3 DNA. D genes are given only for firm matches. Some rows mark clone size as missing; the rest say once, few, many or name a class of expanded clone.

>TRBV9|NA|TRBJ1-1|few
CASRLTGGENTEAFF
TGTGCCAGCAGGTTGACAGGAGGAGAGAACACTGAAGCTTTCTTT
>TRBV12-3/TRBV12-4|NA|TRBJ2-7|NA
CASSFGGTVMYEQYF
TGTGCCAGCAGTTTCGGAGGAACCGTCATGTACGAGCAGTACTTC
>TRBV5-6|NA|TRBJ2-3|few
CASSLSIQDTQYF
TGTGCCAGCAGCTTGTCTATTCAAGATACGCAGTATTTT
>TRBV21-1|NA|TRBJ1-2|few
CASSIGHLFNYGYTF
TGTGCCAGCAGCATTGGACACCTTTTCAACTATGGCTACACCTTC
>TRBV3-1|NA|TRBJ2-1|few
CASSQETRSPGYNEQFF
TGTGCCAGCAGCCAAGAAACCAGGTCTCCTGGCTACAATGAGCAGTTCTTC
>TRBV29-1|NA|TRBJ2-4|few
CSGMGDAAKNIQYF
TGCAGCGGGATGGGGGATGCAGCCAAAAACATTCAGTACTTC
>TRBV7-9|NA|TRBJ2-3|NA
CTSSLGDTQYF
TGTACCAGCAGCCTAGGAGATACGCAGTATTTT
>TRBV27|NA|TRBJ2-3|NA
CASSPDRGRSTDTQYF
TGTGCCAGCAGTCCCGACCGGGGGCGAAGCACAGATACGCAGTATTTT
>TRBV12-3/TRBV12-4|NA|TRBJ2-5|few
CASSFQVREQETQYF
TGTGCCAGCAGTTTCCAGGTTAGGGAGCAAGAGACCCAGTACTTC
>TRBV20-1|NA|TRBJ2-3|few
CSAPPGTYTDTQYF
TGCAGTGCTCCCCCCGGGACTTACACAGATACGCAGTATTTT
>TRBV5-1|NA|TRBJ2-1|NA
CASTFTQGYNEQFF
TGCGCCAGCACCTTTACGCAGGGTTACAATGAGCAGTTCTTC
>TRBV5-1|TRBD1|TRBJ1-1|NA
CASSLGGQPFF
TGCGCCAGCAGCCTGGGGGGACAGCCTTTCTTT
>TRBV20-1|NA|TRBJ2-3|NA
CSATRGRDNTDTQYF
TGCAGTGCCACCCGAGGGAGGGACAACACAGATACGCAGTATTTT
>TRBV10-2|TRBD2|TRBJ2-1|NA
CASRTSGEYNEQFF
TGCGCCAGCCGGACTAGCGGGGAGTACAATGAGCAGTTCTTC
>TRBV11-3|NA|TRBJ2-2|few
CASSLASSLFF
TGTGCCAGCAGCTTAGCCTCCTCGCTGTTTTTT